This T cell receptor beta chain was identified during a study of blood T cell repertoires in COVID-19. Participant ages covered about 18 to 89 years across about 25 US areas. For recovered donors of Cohort 3, there were two negative PCRs, clearance, or symptom resolution. Per the study methods: How many nucleated cells were present was estimated from reference gene primer amplification. Sequenced by immunoSEQ multiplex PCR; TCRdb stores in-frame clones only, minus some. The D gene and trimming were derived from the DNA, and the V and J assignments and clone size from that table. The sample lists about 290,000 clones, 75% to 90% occurring once. The CDR3 covers 17 residues. V trimming: 5 bases; J trimming: 2 bases; junction bases outside the gene matches: 10. Germline CDR1 and CDR2: SGHTA and FQGNSA.

Source material: PBMCs or T cells enriched from blood (not recorded which). The genes are TRBV7-2 and TRBJ1-5; 9 bases align to TRBD1. This clonotype was obtained from a woman aged 40 to 50 who had recovered from COVID-19. Here the CDR3 DNA reads TGTGCCAGCAGCGATACAGGGGGCGATTGGGGCAATCAGCCCCAGCATTTT. Translated, it gives CASSDTGGDWGNQPQHF.